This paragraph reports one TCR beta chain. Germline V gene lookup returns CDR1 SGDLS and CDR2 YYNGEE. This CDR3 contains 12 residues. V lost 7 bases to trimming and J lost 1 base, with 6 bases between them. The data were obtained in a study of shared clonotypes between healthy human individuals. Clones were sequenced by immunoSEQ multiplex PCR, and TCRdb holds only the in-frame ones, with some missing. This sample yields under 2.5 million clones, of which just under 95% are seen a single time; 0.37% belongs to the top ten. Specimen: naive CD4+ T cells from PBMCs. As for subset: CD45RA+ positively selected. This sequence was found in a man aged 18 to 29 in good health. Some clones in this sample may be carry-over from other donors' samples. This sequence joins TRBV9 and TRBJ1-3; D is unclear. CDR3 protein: CASGSSGNTIYF. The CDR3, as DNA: TGTGCCAGCGGGAGTTCTGGAAACACCATATATTTT.